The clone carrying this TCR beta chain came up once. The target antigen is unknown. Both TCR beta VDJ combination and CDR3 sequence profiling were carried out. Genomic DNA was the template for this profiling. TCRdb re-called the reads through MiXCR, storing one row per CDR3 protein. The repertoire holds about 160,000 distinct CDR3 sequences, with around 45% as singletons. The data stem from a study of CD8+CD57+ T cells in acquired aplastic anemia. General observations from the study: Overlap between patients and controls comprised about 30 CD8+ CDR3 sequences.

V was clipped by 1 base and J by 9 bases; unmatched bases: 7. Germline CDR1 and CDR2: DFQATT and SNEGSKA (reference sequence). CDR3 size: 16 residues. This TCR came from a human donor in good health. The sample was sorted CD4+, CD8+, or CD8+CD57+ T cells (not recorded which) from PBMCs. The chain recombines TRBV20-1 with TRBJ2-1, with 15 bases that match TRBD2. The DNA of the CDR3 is TGCAGTGCTAGAGGGACTAGCGGGGGGGCCGGGGTTGAGCAGTTCTTC. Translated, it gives CSARGTSGGAGVEQFF.